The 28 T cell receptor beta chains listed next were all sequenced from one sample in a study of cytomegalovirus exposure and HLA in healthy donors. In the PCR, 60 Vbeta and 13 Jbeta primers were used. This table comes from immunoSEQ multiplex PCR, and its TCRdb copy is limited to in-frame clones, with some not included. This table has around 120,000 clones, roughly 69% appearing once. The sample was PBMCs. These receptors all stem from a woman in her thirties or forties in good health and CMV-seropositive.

The CDR3 here is CASSPWDRGIYEQYF. In DNA form, the CDR3 reads TGTGCCAGCAGCCCCTGGGACAGGGGGATCTACGAGCAGTACTTC. The chain carries TRBV7-9 and TRBJ2-7; 11 bases align to TRBD1. V shed 5 bases and J 3 bases; nucleotides not matched to a gene: 6. Germline V gene lookup returns CDR1 SEHNR and CDR2 FQNEAQ (reference sequence). This CDR3 is 15 amino acids long. The whole variable domain, filled in from reference TRBV7-9 and TRBJ2-7, reads DTGVSQNPRHKITKRGQNVTFRCDPISEHNRLYWYRQTLGQGPEFLTYFQNEAQLEKSRLLSDRFSAERPKGSFSTLEIQRTEQGDSAMYLCASSPWDRGIYEQYFGPGTRLTVT.

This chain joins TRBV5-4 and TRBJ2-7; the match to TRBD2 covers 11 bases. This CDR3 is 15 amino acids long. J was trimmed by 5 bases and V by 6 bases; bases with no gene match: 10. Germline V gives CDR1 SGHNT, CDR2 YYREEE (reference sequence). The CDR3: CASTKGTGLADEQYF. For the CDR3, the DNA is TGTGCCAGCACCAAAGGGACGGGACTAGCGGACGAGCAGTACTTC.

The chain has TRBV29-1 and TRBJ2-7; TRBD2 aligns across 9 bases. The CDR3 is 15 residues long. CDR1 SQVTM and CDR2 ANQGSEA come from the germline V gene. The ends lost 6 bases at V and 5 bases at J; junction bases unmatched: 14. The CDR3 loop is CSVPEGGRAENEQYF. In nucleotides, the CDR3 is TGCAGCGTCCCGGAGGGCGGGAGGGCAGAGAACGAGCAGTACTTC.

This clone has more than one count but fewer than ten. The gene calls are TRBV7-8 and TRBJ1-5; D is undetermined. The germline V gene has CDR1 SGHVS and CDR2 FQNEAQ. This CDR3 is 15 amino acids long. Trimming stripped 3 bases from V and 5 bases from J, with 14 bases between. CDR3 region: CASSLRWGDHQPQHF. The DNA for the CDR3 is TGTGCCAGCAGCTTGCGGTGGGGAGATCATCAGCCCCAGCATTTT. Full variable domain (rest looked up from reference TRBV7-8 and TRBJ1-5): GAGVSQSPRYKVAKRGQDVALRCDPISGHVSLFWYQQALGQGPEFLTYFQNEAQLDKSGLPSDRFFAERPEGSVSTLKIQRTQQEDSAVYLCASSLRWGDHQPQHFGDGTRLSIL.

The CDR3 DNA reads as TGTGCCAGCAGACCAAGAGGCACAGATACGCAGTATTTT. Its protein is CASRPRGTDTQYF. V is TRBV27 and J is TRBJ2-3; D not certain. Trimming shortened V by 6 bases and J by 1 base, and 8 bases separated the two germline ends. This CDR3 is 13 amino acids long. Germline V CDR1 and CDR2: MNHEY, SMNVEV (reference sequence).

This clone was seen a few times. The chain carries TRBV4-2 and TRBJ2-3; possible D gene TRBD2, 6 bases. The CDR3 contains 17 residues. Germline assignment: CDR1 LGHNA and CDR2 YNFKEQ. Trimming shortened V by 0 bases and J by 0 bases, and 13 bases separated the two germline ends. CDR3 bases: TGTGCCAGCAGCCAAGAAGGGGAGGCACCTAGCACAGATACGCAGTATTTT. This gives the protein CASSQEGEAPSTDTQYF.

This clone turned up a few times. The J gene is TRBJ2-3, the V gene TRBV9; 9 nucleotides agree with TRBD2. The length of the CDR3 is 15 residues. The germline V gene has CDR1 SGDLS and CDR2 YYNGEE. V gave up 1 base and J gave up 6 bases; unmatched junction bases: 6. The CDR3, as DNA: TGTGCCAGCAGCGTAACGGGACTAGCTGTCGATACGCAGTATTTT. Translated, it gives CASSVTGLAVDTQYF.

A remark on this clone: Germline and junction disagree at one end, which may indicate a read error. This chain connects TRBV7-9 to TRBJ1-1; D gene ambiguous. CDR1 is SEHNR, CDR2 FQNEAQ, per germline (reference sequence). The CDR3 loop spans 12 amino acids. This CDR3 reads CSSSLRNTEAFF. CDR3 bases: TGTTCCAGCAGCCTGAGGAACACTGAAGCTTTCTTT.

CDR3 bases: TGTGCCAGCAGCTCCGGGACAGGGTATTCTAACACTGAAGCTTTCTTT. Residues: CASSSGTGYSNTEAFF. The chain combines TRBV7-9 with TRBJ1-1, with 9 bases aligning to TRBD1. J lost 2 bases, V lost 4 bases, and 8 bases had no gene match. The germline V gene encodes CDR1 SEHNR and CDR2 FQNEAQ (reference sequence). CDR3 length: 16 amino acids.

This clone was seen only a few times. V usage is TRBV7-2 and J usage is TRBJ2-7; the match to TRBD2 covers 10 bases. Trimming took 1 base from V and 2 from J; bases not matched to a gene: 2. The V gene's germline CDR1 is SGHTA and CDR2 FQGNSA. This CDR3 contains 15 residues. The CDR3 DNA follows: TGTGCCAGCAGCTTAGGGACTAGCGGAACCTACGAGCAGTACTTC. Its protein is CASSLGTSGTYEQYF.

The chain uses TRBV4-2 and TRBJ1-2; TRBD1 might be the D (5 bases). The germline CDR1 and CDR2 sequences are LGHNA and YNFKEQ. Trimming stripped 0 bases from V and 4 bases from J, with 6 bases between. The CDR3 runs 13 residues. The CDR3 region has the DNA TGTGCCAGCAGCCAAGATAGGGGCTATGGCTACACCTTC. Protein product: CASSQDRGYGYTF.

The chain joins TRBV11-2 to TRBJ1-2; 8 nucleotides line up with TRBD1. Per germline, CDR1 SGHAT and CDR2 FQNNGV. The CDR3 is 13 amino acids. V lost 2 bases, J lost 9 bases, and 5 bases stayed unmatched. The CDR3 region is CASSLRTGPSYTF. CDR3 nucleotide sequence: TGTGCCAGCAGCTTAAGGACAGGGCCAAGCTACACCTTC.

The CDR3 protein is CASGTASSGNTIYF. As DNA, the CDR3 is TGTGCCAGCGGGACAGCTTCCTCTGGAAACACCATATATTTT. The chain recombines TRBV11-3 with TRBJ1-3; TRBD1 aligns across 7 bases. V lost 8 bases to trimming and J lost 0 bases; unmatched junction nucleotides: 4. The CDR3 runs 14 residues. Germline V gene lookup returns CDR1 SGHNT and CDR2 YENEEA.

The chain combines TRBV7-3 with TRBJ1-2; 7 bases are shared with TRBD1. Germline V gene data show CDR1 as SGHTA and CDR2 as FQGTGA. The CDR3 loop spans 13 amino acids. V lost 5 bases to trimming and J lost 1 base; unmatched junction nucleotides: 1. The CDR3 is CASSRDSNYGYTF. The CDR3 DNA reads TGTGCCAGCAGCCGGGACAGTAACTATGGCTACACCTTC. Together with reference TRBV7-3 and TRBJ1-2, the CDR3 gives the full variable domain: GAGVSQTPSNKVTEKGKYVELRCDPISGHTALYWYRQSLGQGPEFLIYFQGTGAADDSGLPNDRFFAVRPEGSVSTLKIQRTERGDSAVYLCASSRDSNYGYTFGSGTRLTVV.

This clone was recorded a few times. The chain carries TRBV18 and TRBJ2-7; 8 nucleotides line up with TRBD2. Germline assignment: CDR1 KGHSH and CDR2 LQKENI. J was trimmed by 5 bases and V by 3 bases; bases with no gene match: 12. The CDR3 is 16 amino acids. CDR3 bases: TGTGCCAGCTCACCTAGGTCTGGCGGGAGGAGCAACGAGCAGTACTTC. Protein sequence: CASSPRSGGRSNEQYF. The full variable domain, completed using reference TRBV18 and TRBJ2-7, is NAGVMQNPRHLVRRRGQEARLRCSPMKGHSHVYWYRQLPEEGLKFMVYLQKENIIDESGMPKERFSAEFPKEGPSILRIQQVVRGDSAAYFCASSPRSGGRSNEQYFGPGTRLTVT.

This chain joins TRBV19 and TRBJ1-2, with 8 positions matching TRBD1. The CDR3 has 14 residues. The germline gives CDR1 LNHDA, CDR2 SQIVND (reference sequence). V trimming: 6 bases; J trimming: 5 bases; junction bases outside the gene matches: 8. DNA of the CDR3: TGTGCCAGTAGCCTCGACAGGGGTGGGTATGGCTACACCTTC. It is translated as CASSLDRGGYGYTF.

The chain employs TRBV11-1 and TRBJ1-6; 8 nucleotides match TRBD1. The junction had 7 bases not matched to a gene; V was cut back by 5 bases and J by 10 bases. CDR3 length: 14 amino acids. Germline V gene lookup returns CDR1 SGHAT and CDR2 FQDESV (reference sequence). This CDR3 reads CASSPRQGTSPLHF. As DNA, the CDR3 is TGTGCCAGCAGCCCACGACAGGGGACCTCACCCCTCCACTTT.

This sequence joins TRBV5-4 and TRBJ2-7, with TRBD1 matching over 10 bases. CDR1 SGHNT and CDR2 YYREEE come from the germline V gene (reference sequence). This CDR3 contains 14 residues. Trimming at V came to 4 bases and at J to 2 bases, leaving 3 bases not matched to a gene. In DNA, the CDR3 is TGTGCCAGCAGCCACGGACAGGGGGCCTACGAGCAGTACTTC. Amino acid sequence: CASSHGQGAYEQYF. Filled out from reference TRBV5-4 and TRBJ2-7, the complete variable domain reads ETGVTQSPTHLIKTRGQQVTLRCSSQSGHNTVSWYQQALGQGPQFIFQYYREEENGRGNFPPRFSGLQFPNYSSELNVNALELDDSALYLCASSHGQGAYEQYFGPGTRLTVT.

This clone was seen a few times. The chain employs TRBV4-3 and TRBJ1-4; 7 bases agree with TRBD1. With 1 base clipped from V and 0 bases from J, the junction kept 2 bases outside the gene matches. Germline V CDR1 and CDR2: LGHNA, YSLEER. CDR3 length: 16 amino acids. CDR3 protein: CASSQVGTATNEKLFF. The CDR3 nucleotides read TGCGCCAGCAGCCAAGTTGGGACAGCAACTAATGAAAAACTGTTTTTT.

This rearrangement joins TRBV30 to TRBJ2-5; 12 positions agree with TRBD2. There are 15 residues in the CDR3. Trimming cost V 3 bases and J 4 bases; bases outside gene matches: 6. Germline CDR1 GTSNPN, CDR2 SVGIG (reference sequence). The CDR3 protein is CAWRRLAGEGETQYF. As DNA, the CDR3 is TGTGCCTGGAGGAGACTAGCGGGAGAGGGAGAGACCCAGTACTTC.

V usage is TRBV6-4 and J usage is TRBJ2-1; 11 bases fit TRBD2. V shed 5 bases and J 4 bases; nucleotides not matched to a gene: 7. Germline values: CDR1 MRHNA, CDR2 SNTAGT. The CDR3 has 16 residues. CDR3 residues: CASSSNLAGGYNEQFF. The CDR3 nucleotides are TGTGCCAGCAGTAGTAACCTAGCGGGGGGTTACAATGAGCAGTTCTTC.

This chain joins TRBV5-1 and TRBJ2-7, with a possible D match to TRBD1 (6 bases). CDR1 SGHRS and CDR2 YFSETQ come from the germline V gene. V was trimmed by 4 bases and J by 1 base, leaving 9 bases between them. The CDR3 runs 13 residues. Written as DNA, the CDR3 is TGCGCCAGCAGCCAGGGGCCATCCTACGAGCAGTACTTC. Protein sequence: CASSQGPSYEQYF.

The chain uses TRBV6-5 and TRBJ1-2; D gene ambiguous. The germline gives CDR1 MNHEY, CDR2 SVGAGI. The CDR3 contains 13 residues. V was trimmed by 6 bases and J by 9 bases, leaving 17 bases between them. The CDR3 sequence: CASSPLAPDSYTF. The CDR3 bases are TGTGCCAGCAGCCCGCTAGCCCCGGATAGCTACACCTTC.

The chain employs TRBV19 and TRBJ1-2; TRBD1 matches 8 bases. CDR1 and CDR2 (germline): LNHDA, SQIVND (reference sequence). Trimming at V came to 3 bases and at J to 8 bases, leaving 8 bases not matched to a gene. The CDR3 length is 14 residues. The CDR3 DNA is TGTGCCAGTAGTATCCCAGGACAGGGTCGGGGCTACACCTTC. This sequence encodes CASSIPGQGRGYTF.

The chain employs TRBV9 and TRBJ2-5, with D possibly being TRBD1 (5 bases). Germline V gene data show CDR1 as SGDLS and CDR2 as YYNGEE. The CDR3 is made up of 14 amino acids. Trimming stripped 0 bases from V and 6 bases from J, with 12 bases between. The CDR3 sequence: CASSVEPGLKTQYF. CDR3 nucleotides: TGTGCCAGCAGCGTAGAACCAGGGTTGAAGACCCAGTACTTC.

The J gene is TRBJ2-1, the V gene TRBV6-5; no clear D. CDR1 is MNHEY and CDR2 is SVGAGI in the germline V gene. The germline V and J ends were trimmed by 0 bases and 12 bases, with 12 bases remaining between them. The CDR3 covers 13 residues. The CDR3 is CASSYSRSSWQFF. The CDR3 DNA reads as TGTGCCAGCAGTTACTCGAGGTCATCTTGGCAGTTCTTC.

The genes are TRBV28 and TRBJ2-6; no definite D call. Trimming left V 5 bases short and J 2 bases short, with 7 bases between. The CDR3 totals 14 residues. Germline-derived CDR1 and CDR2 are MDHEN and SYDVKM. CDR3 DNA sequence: TGTGCCAGCAGTCTCCCTGCTGGGGCCAACGTCCTGACTTTC. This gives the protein CASSLPAGANVLTF.

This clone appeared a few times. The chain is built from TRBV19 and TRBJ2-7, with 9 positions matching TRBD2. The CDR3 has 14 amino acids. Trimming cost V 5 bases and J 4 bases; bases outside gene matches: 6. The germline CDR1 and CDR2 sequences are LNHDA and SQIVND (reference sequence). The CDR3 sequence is CASSGGLASYEQYF. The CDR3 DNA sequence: TGTGCCAGTAGTGGCGGACTAGCGTCGTACGAGCAGTACTTC.